This is a list of T cell receptor beta chains from one sample in a study of blood T cell repertoires in COVID-19. This table comes from immunoSEQ multiplex PCR, and its TCRdb copy is limited to in-frame clones, with some not included. The sample has some 120,000 clones, under 95% seen once. Sequences were obtained from peripheral blood. The receptors derive from a man between 60 and 70 years old with COVID-19, enrolled during active disease. Each CDR3 is given with its conserved first and last residue. The order of the fields is D gene, clone size, J gene, CDR3 length, V gene, CDR3 protein, CDR3 DNA. A D gene is named only where the DNA matches it firmly. A clone size is listed for some rows: how often the clone was seen (once, few, many), or a class if it is expanded.

D: TRBD1
size: -
J: TRBJ2-4
length: 15
V: TRBV4-1
CDR3: CASSQERGQKNIQYF
DNA: TGCGCCAGCAGCCAAGAAAGGGGGCAGAAAAACATTCAGTACTTC

D: TRBD2
size: -
J: TRBJ2-1
length: 16
V: TRBV7-3
CDR3: CASSSRLAGARNEQFF
DNA: TGTGCCAGCAGCTCGAGACTAGCGGGAGCAAGGAATGAGCAGTTCTTC

D: TRBD1
size: -
J: TRBJ2-2
length: 15
V: TRBV6-5
CDR3: CASSSDREATGELFF
DNA: TGTGCCAGCAGTTCGGACAGGGAGGCCACCGGGGAGCTGTTTTTT

D: -
size: -
J: TRBJ1-1
length: 13
V: TRBV9
CDR3: CASSAGGRTEAFF
DNA: TGTGCCAGCAGCGCGGGAGGTAGAACTGAAGCTTTCTTT

D: TRBD2
size: few
J: TRBJ2-1
length: 16
V: TRBV27
CDR3: CASSLYLGLDPSEQFF
DNA: TGTGCCAGCAGTCTATACTTGGGACTAGATCCCTCTGAGCAGTTCTTC

D: -
size: -
J: TRBJ1-4
length: 16
V: TRBV24-1
CDR3: CATSDSPQAGKEKLFF
DNA: TGTGCCACCAGTGATTCACCGCAAGCAGGGAAAGAAAAACTGTTTTTT

D: -
size: once
J: TRBJ1-4
length: 12
V: TRBV9
CDR3: CASSQAGEKLFF
DNA: TGTGCCAGCAGCCAGGCCGGCGAAAAACTGTTTTTT

D: -
size: -
J: TRBJ2-7
length: 14
V: TRBV15
CDR3: CATSVMRGPYEQYF
DNA: TGTGCCACCAGCGTTATGCGGGGGCCCTACGAGCAGTACTTC

D: -
size: -
J: TRBJ2-5
length: 15
V: TRBV5-1
CDR3: CASSSGVRDQETQYF
DNA: TGCGCCAGCAGCTCGGGGGTTCGGGACCAAGAGACCCAGTACTTC

D: TRBD2
size: -
J: TRBJ2-7
length: 16
V: TRBV27
CDR3: CASSVAGTSVSYEQYF
DNA: TGTGCCAGCAGTGTTGCCGGGACTAGCGTCTCCTACGAGCAGTACTTC

D: -
size: -
J: TRBJ2-7
length: 15
V: TRBV19
CDR3: CASSIGLGFSYEQYF
DNA: TGTGCCAGTAGTATAGGGCTCGGGTTCTCCTACGAGCAGTACTTC

D: TRBD2
size: -
J: TRBJ2-3
length: 17
V: TRBV6-1
CDR3: CASSARVAGVVTDTQYF
DNA: TGTGCCAGCAGTGCACGGGTAGCGGGAGTTGTCACAGATACGCAGTATTTT

D: TRBD1
size: -
J: TRBJ2-7
length: 15
V: TRBV19
CDR3: CASTTGTGGIYEQYF
DNA: TGTGCCAGTACCACCGGGACAGGGGGCATCTACGAGCAGTACTTC

D: -
size: -
J: TRBJ2-7
length: 13
V: TRBV11-1
CDR3: CASSLKLQGEQYF
DNA: TGTGCCAGCAGCTTAAAGCTTCAGGGGGAGCAGTACTTC

D: -
size: -
J: TRBJ1-2
length: 13
V: TRBV30
CDR3: CAWSVRGDYGYTF
DNA: TGTGCCTGGAGTGTGAGAGGAGACTATGGCTACACCTTC

D: TRBD1
size: -
J: TRBJ2-2
length: 15
V: TRBV19
CDR3: CASSLRDRSAGELFF
DNA: TGTGCCAGTAGTCTCCGGGACAGGAGCGCCGGGGAGCTGTTTTTT

D: -
size: -
J: TRBJ1-1
length: 16
V: TRBV5-4
CDR3: CASSPGGWWENTEAFF
DNA: TGTGCCAGCAGCCCGGGAGGGTGGTGGGAGAACACTGAAGCTTTCTTT

D: TRBD2
size: -
J: TRBJ2-4
length: 15
V: TRBV6-2/TRBV6-3
CDR3: CASSYQTSGSDIQYF
DNA: TGTGCCAGCAGTTACCAGACTAGCGGGAGCGACATTCAGTACTTC

D: -
size: once
J: TRBJ1-4
length: 15
V: TRBV20-1
CDR3: CSASHPGKANEKLFF
DNA: TGCAGTGCTAGTCACCCGGGGAAGGCTAATGAAAAACTGTTTTTT

D: -
size: -
J: TRBJ2-3
length: 13
V: TRBV19
CDR3: CASSIGDTDTQYF
DNA: TGTGCCAGTAGTATTGGAGACACAGATACGCAGTATTTT

D: -
size: once
J: TRBJ2-5
length: 13
V: TRBV11-3
CDR3: CASSPRREETQYF
DNA: TGTGCCAGCAGCCCCCGCAGGGAAGAGACCCAGTACTTC

D: TRBD1
size: -
J: TRBJ1-4
length: 14
V: TRBV7-8
CDR3: CASSRTGLNEKLFF
DNA: TGTGCCAGCAGCCGGACAGGGCTTAATGAAAAACTGTTTTTT

D: TRBD1
size: -
J: TRBJ1-2
length: 15
V: TRBV6-5
CDR3: CASSPTDRLDYGYTF
DNA: TGTGCCAGCAGCCCGACGGACAGGTTAGACTATGGCTACACCTTC

D: -
size: few
J: TRBJ2-7
length: 15
V: TRBV5-1
CDR3: CASSGGRVEGNEQYF
DNA: TGCGCCAGCAGTGGAGGCAGGGTGGAGGGAAACGAGCAGTACTTC

D: TRBD2
size: -
J: TRBJ2-1
length: 13
V: TRBV11-3
CDR3: CASSFRTSNEQFF
DNA: TGTGCCAGCAGCTTCCGGACTAGCAATGAGCAGTTCTTC

D: -
size: -
J: TRBJ2-2
length: 15
V: TRBV6-4
CDR3: CASSVRSGNTGELFF
DNA: TGTGCCAGCAGTGTGAGATCAGGGAACACCGGGGAGCTGTTTTTT

D: TRBD1
size: -
J: TRBJ2-6
length: 18
V: TRBV6-1
CDR3: CASSATGGGLSGANVLTF
DNA: TGTGCCAGCAGTGCCACAGGGGGAGGACTCTCTGGGGCCAACGTCCTGACTTTC